This TCR beta chain appears in the sequencing data of a study of cytomegalovirus exposure and HLA in healthy donors. PCR primers comprised 60 Vbeta and 13 Jbeta primers. Clones were read by immunoSEQ multiplex PCR, and TCRdb kept only the in-frame ones, dropping some. The sample holds fewer than 150,000 clones; around four fifths are singletons and the top ten take around 3.9%. This clone was observed once. The germline V gene encodes CDR1 MNHEY and CDR2 SMNVEV (reference sequence). The CDR3 is 16 amino acids. With 3 bases clipped from V and 5 bases from J, the junction kept 9 bases outside the gene matches.

Sequenced material: PBMCs. This rearrangement joins TRBV27 to TRBJ2-3, with TRBD2 identical over 9 bases. This TCR came from a woman in her 40s in good health and CMV-seronegative. The CDR3 sequence is CASSFLLAGPIDTQYF. The CDR3 DNA reads as TGTGCCAGCAGTTTCCTCCTAGCGGGACCAATAGATACGCAGTATTTT.